The clone carrying this T cell receptor beta chain was detected a few times. Its specificity is unknown. The data were taken from a study of T-cell memory formation after mild COVID-19. V was shortened by 4 bases and J by 2 bases, with 14 bases between the two germline ends. The CDR3 covers 14 residues. Germline CDR1 is DFQATT and CDR2 is SNEGSKA (reference sequence). TCR alpha and TCR beta cDNA libraries with sample barcodes and UMIs came from 5'RACE using constant-segment primers. Via MiXCR, TCRdb re-called the 5' RACE reads, giving one row per CDR3 protein. The table lists about 290,000 distinct CDR3 sequences, about 15% of them singletons. Whole-study results and caveats: Clones contracting over day 15 to 85 were CD4/CD8 balanced, with later expanders leaning CD4+. Specificity for SARS-CoV-2 was not confirmed among the second-wave clones peaking on day 37.

This clonotype originated in a man younger than 35 who had mild COVID-19 (a few samples of this study predate the infection). Cell type and time point are not known. The specimen was PBMCs or a T cell subset sorted from them (not recorded which). The genes are TRBV20-1 and TRBJ2-5; possibly TRBD1 for D (6 bases). CDR3: CSATRTAAQETQYF. The CDR3 DNA is TGCAGTGCTACTCGGACAGCCGCACAAGAGACCCAGTACTTC.